The 15 T cell receptor beta chains in this list originate from one sample, sequenced in a study of shared clonotypes between healthy human individuals. Measured with immunoSEQ multiplex PCR; TCRdb has only the in-frame clones, and not every one. In the table there are about 2 million clones, 85% to 95% of which are singletons. CD45RO-negative, CCR7-positively selected cells formed the naive CD8 fraction, excluding terminally differentiated effector memory CD45RA+ cells. Sequencing used naive CD8+ T cells sorted from blood. The receptor set was obtained from a man aged 18 to 30 in good health.

The genes are TRBV2 and TRBJ2-3, with D perhaps TRBD1 (6 bases). Trimming took 7 bases from V and 6 from J, leaving 20 bases between them. Germline V gene data show CDR1 as SNHLY and CDR2 as FYNNEI. The CDR3 has 15 residues. The DNA for the CDR3 is TGTGCCAGCACCTCACTCGGGGACACGGGCGATACGCAGTATTTT. Encoded protein: CASTSLGDTGDTQYF. Full variable domain (remainder filled in from reference TRBV2 and TRBJ2-3): EPEVTQTPSHQVTQMGQEVILRCVPISNHLYFYWYRQILGQKVEFLVSFYNNEISEKSEIFDDQFSVERPDGSNFTLKIRSTKLEDSAMYFCASTSLGDTGDTQYFGPGTRLTVL.

V is TRBV5-4 and J is TRBJ2-7; possible D gene TRBD2, 6 bases. The V end lost 0 bases, the J end lost 2 bases, and 9 bases lay between the germline ends. Germline CDR1 reads SGHNT; CDR2 reads YYREEE (reference sequence). CDR3 size: 14 residues. CDR3 nucleotide sequence: TGTGCCAGCAGCTTGGTTTCGGGAGCCTACGAGCAGTACTTC. It translates to CASSLVSGAYEQYF.

CDR3 sequence reads: CASSSGLAGAATDTQYF. As DNA, the CDR3 is TGTGCCAGCAGCAGTGGACTAGCGGGAGCAGCAACAGATACGCAGTATTTT. The chain has TRBV7-2 and TRBJ2-3; 13 nucleotides line up with TRBD2. The V and J ends lost 5 bases and 3 bases, in that order; junction bases with no gene match: 8. The CDR3 spans 17 residues. Germline loops: CDR1 SGHTA, CDR2 FQGNSA.

This clone was counted a single time. J is TRBJ2-1 and V is TRBV4-3, with 8 bases fitting TRBD2. The CDR3 contains 15 residues. Germline V CDR1 and CDR2: LGHNA, YSLEER. Trimming removed 4 bases from V and 4 bases from J; junction bases left unmatched: 6. The DNA of the CDR3 is TGCGCCAGCAGCCCGGGACTAGAGTATTACAATGAGCAGTTCTTC. Translated: CASSPGLEYYNEQFF.

The genes are TRBV29-1 and TRBJ2-1; D ambiguous. Trimming took 5 bases from V and 5 from J, leaving 13 bases between them. This CDR3 region has 13 residues. Germline values: CDR1 SQVTM, CDR2 ANQGSEA. As DNA, the CDR3 is TGCAGCGTTTGGGCTAGTAACGACAATGAGCAGTTCTTC. It translates to CSVWASNDNEQFF.

V and J are TRBV12-1 and TRBJ2-5; the table's D gene call, TRBD1, was not cross checked with the DNA. TRBV12-1 is assigned pseudogene status. CDR3 length: 14 residues. The CDR3, as DNA: TGTGCCAGCAGCCCGGAACCAGGGTGGGAGACCCAGTACTTC. It encodes CASSPEPGWETQYF.

Only one count was recorded for this clone. The chain combines TRBV27 with TRBJ1-1, with D unresolved. The CDR3 consists of 16 residues. Trimming shortened V by 3 bases and J by 0 bases, and 14 bases separated the two germline ends. Germline V gene sequence: CDR1 MNHEY, CDR2 SMNVEV (reference sequence). The CDR3 protein is CASSFRVQTLNTEAFF. CDR3 bases: TGTGCCAGCAGTTTCCGAGTCCAGACTCTGAACACTGAAGCTTTCTTT.

V gene TRBV7-6 combines with J gene TRBJ2-2; 7 bases agree with TRBD2. The CDR3 covers 16 residues. Trimming at V came to 3 bases and at J to 6 bases, leaving 10 bases not matched to a gene. CDR1 is SGHVS, CDR2 FNYEAQ, per germline. Here the CDR3 DNA reads TGTGCCAGCAGCTTTGAGCCAGCGGGAAACTCCGGGGAGCTGTTTTTT. Its protein product is CASSFEPAGNSGELFF.

J is TRBJ1-1 and V is TRBV9, with D possibly TRBD1 on 6 matching bases. The CDR3 has 15 residues. Per germline, CDR1 SGDLS and CDR2 YYNGEE. Trimming took off 0 bases at V and 3 bases at J, with 12 bases between the two ends. The CDR3 DNA follows: TGTGCCAGCAGCGTAGCTGGGACACTGGACACTGAAGCTTTCTTT. It specifies CASSVAGTLDTEAFF.

The chain has TRBV6-1 and TRBJ1-3, with D uncertain. This CDR3 comprises 19 residues. V dropped 2 bases and J dropped 0 bases, with 20 bases sitting between them. Germline values: CDR1 MNHNS, CDR2 SASEGT. The CDR3 DNA sequence: TGTGCCAGCAGTGAACCTTGGCGCAGGTCCACGAGCTCTGGAAACACCATATATTTT. Translated, it gives CASSEPWRRSTSSGNTIYF.

The rearrangement joins TRBV15 to TRBJ2-7; D not resolved. Germline assignment: CDR1 LNHNV and CDR2 YYDKDF (reference sequence). The length of the CDR3 is 13 residues. The germline V and J ends were trimmed by 5 bases and 1 base, with 9 bases remaining between them. The CDR3 DNA sequence: TGTGCCACCAGCTTCGGAGAATCCTACGAGCAGTACTTC. Its protein is CATSFGESYEQYF.

The chain has TRBV4-1 and TRBJ2-1; D tentatively reads TRBD1 or TRBD2 (7 bases each). The CDR3 loop spans 16 amino acids. CDR1 MGHRA and CDR2 YSYEKL come from the germline V gene. V was shortened by 2 bases and J by 8 bases, with 19 bases between the two germline ends. CDR3 in amino acids: CASSQFPISGGDEQFF. In nucleotides, the CDR3 is TGCGCCAGCAGCCAATTTCCCATATCAGGGGGGGATGAGCAGTTCTTC.

The chain is built from TRBV5-4 and TRBJ2-5, with a possible D match to TRBD2 (6 bases). The CDR3 runs to 13 residues. Germline lookup yields CDR1 SGHNT and CDR2 YYREEE (reference sequence). Trimming removed 2 bases from V and 4 bases from J, with 9 bases in between. DNA for the CDR3: TGTGCCAGCAGCTTTCCGGAGGGAGAGACCCAGTACTTC. The encoded protein is CASSFPEGETQYF.

V usage is TRBV9 and J usage is TRBJ2-2; perhaps TRBD2 as D (5 bases). V was cut by 3 bases and J by 5 bases, with 23 bases left in between. The CDR3 has 18 amino acids. Looked up from germline, CDR1 is SGDLS and CDR2 is YYNGEE. The DNA of the CDR3 is TGTGCCAGCAGCGCGGATATCAAGACGGACTGGATAACCGGGGAGCTGTTTTTT. It translates to CASSADIKTDWITGELFF.

With regard to this clone: This specimen includes other DNA sequences encoding the same CDR3. V gene TRBV9 combines with J gene TRBJ2-7; unclear D gene. This CDR3 contains 13 residues. With 0 bases removed from V and 0 bases from J, the gap between germline ends came to 4 bases. Germline CDR1 SGDLS, CDR2 YYNGEE. This CDR3 reads CASSVGYSYEQYF. CDR3 nucleotides: TGTGCCAGCAGCGTAGGGTACTCCTACGAGCAGTACTTC. The full variable domain, completed using reference TRBV9 and TRBJ2-7, is DSGVTQTPKHLITATGQRVTLRCSPRSGDLSVYWYQQSLDQGLQFLIQYYNGEERAKGNILERFSAQQFPDLHSELNLSSLELGDSALYFCASSVGYSYEQYFGPGTRLTVT.